Presented here are 12 T cell receptor beta chains from one specimen sequenced in a study of a mutant IDH1 vaccine in newly diagnosed glioma. Described time point: baseline, week 1 (first vaccination visit). The treatment was: pre-vaccination baseline after standard-of-care therapy. TCRdb keeps only in-frame clones here, not all; method: immunoSEQ multiplex PCR. The table records some 50,000 clones, 86% of them present only once. The source material was PBMCs, sampled from a glioma patient treated with radiotherapy, temozolomide or both. Receptors originate from a man aged 40-49 years with glioma.

The CDR3 protein is CASSGRGPNEKLFF. The CDR3, as DNA: TGTGCCAGCAGTGGCAGGGGGCCTAATGAAAAACTGTTTTTT. The chain joins TRBV2 to TRBJ1-4; 8 nucleotides agree with TRBD1. Germline V gives CDR1 SNHLY, CDR2 FYNNEI. The CDR3 contains 14 residues. The trim removed 4 bases at V and 3 bases at J, leaving 1 base unmatched. Full variable domain (outside the CDR3, taken from reference TRBV2 and TRBJ1-4): EPEVTQTPSHQVTQMGQEVILRCVPISNHLYFYWYRQILGQKVEFLVSFYNNEISEKSEIFDDQFSVERPDGSNFTLKIRSTKLEDSAMYFCASSGRGPNEKLFFGSGTQLSVL.

The chain couples TRBV2 to TRBJ1-2; D ambiguous. This CDR3 is built from 13 residues. Germline V gene sequence: CDR1 SNHLY, CDR2 FYNNEI. Trimming removed 4 bases from V and 5 bases from J, with 11 bases in between. The CDR3 loop is CASSGGGRYGYTF. DNA of the CDR3: TGTGCCAGCAGTGGGGGAGGCCGTTATGGCTACACCTTC.

This clone appeared a single time. This rearrangement joins TRBV7-6 to TRBJ1-4; D is unresolved. Germline assignment: CDR1 SGHVS and CDR2 FNYEAQ. This CDR3 contains 14 residues. The germline V and J ends were trimmed by 5 bases and 4 bases, with 11 bases remaining between them. Here the CDR3 reads CASSPREGNEKLFF. DNA of the CDR3: TGTGCCAGCAGCCCCCGTGAGGGTAATGAAAAACTGTTTTTT.

The chain couples TRBV12-5 to TRBJ1-5, with 7 positions matching TRBD1. Germline V lookup: CDR1 LGHNT, CDR2 FRNRAP. This CDR3 spans 16 amino acids. V was pared by 5 bases and J by 2 bases, with 9 bases of the junction left unmatched. CDR3 protein: CASGGETGWGNQPQHF. The CDR3 DNA reads as TGTGCTAGTGGTGGTGAGACAGGGTGGGGCAATCAGCCCCAGCATTTT.

The CDR3 sequence: CASSPDSNYGYTF. The CDR3 DNA reads TGTGCCAGCAGCCCAGACTCGAACTATGGCTACACCTTC. This chain joins TRBV7-8 and TRBJ1-2; D is undetermined. CDR1 and CDR2 from the germline V gene are SGHVS and FQNEAQ. The CDR3 extends over 13 amino acids. V lost 5 bases and J lost 2, with 9 bases in between.

This rearrangement joins TRBV12-2 to TRBJ2-1; TRBD2, the table's D call, was not compared with the DNA. TRBV12-2 is annotated as a pseudogene. The CDR3 covers 15 residues. CDR3 DNA sequence: TGTGCAAGTCGCTTAAGATCACGGCGGAACAATGAGCAGTTCTTC. It encodes CASRLRSRRNNEQFF.

The chain links TRBV5-8 to TRBJ2-1, with 8 bases that match TRBD1. Germline CDR1 SGHTS, CDR2 YDEGEE. This CDR3 region has 14 residues. Losses at the gene ends were 1 base for V and 9 bases for J; bases not matched to a gene: 6. The CDR3 DNA follows: TGTGCCAGCAGCTTGCGTCCAGGGGGCGGTGAGCAGTTCTTC. Amino acids: CASSLRPGGGEQFF.

The gene calls are TRBV10-3 and TRBJ2-3; TRBD2 matches at 13 bases. This CDR3 contains 15 residues. Trimming took 6 bases from V and 11 from J; bases not matched to a gene: 11. The germline V gene has CDR1 ENHRY and CDR2 SYGVKD. The DNA for the CDR3 is TGTGCCATCAGACCATCCGGGACTAGCGGGATTATGCAGTATTTT. This gives the protein CAIRPSGTSGIMQYF.

The V and J genes are TRBV7-9 and TRBJ1-2; D unresolved. Trimming removed 5 bases at V and 8 bases at J, with 6 bases between. The length of the CDR3 is 10 residues. Per germline, CDR1 SEHNR and CDR2 FQNEAQ (reference sequence). CDR3 in DNA: TGTGCCAGCAGCCTTTCCGGCTACACCTTC. Translation: CASSLSGYTF.

The rearrangement links TRBV5-1 to TRBJ2-3; 12 nucleotides match TRBD2. Germline trimming cut 0 bases from V and 5 bases from J; bases unmatched to any gene: 4. This CDR3 spans 16 amino acids. Germline values: CDR1 SGHRS, CDR2 YFSETQ. CDR3 sequence (DNA): TGCGCCAGCAGCTTGGGACTAGCGGGAGCGGTAGATACGCAGTATTTT. Translated, it gives CASSLGLAGAVDTQYF.

The chain carries TRBV7-6 and TRBJ1-1; maybe TRBD1 (5 bases). Trimming took 5 bases from V and 0 from J, leaving 10 bases between them. This CDR3 spans 14 amino acids. Germline CDR1 is SGHVS and CDR2 is FNYEAQ. CDR3 residues: CASSGWDLNTEAFF. CDR3 DNA sequence: TGTGCCAGCAGCGGATGGGACCTGAACACTGAAGCTTTCTTT.

CDR3 in amino acids: CASSQDRTGGSYEQYF. For the CDR3, the DNA is TGTGCCAGCAGCCAAGATCGTACAGGGGGCTCCTACGAGCAGTACTTC. This chain links TRBV4-2 with TRBJ2-7, with 8 bases that match TRBD1. Looked up from germline, CDR1 is LGHNA and CDR2 is YNFKEQ. V lost 0 bases to trimming and J lost 0 bases; unmatched junction nucleotides: 4. The CDR3 has 16 residues.